This is a list of T cell receptor beta chains from one sample in a study of response to subunit inactivated influenza vaccine. Each CDR3 protein gets one entry after TCRdb re-called the RT-PCR reads with MiXCR. The table lists 530,000 or so distinct CDR3 sequences, 14% of them singletons. This specimen consisted of PBMCs from blood, obtained less than 13 days after vaccination. The receptors were sampled from a man over 45 who received an inactivated influenza vaccine. Each CDR3 is given with its conserved first and last residue. D genes are given only for firm matches. The size field is filled for only some rows; it gives once, few, many or a size class.

DNA	CDR3	size	V	J	D	length
TGCAGCGTTGGGCAGGGGGCTCGGAGAAGCACTGAAGCTTTCTTT	CSVGQGARRSTEAFF	NA	TRBV29-1	TRBJ1-1	TRBD1	15
TGTGCCAGCAGTTACTCGCCGACAGGGGGATTGGATACGCAGTATTTT	CASSYSPTGGLDTQYF	NA	TRBV6-5	TRBJ2-3	TRBD1	16
TGTGCCAGCAGCCAAGGAGGAGACAGGGCCTTTGAGACCCAGTACTTC	CASSQGGDRAFETQYF	NA	TRBV3-1	TRBJ2-5	TRBD1	16
TGTGCCAGCAGTGCCGGGACTAGCGGGAGCGGAGGCACAGATACGCAGTATTTT	CASSAGTSGSGGTDTQYF	NA	TRBV6-2/TRBV6-3	TRBJ2-3	TRBD2	18
TGCAGCGTTGAAGTGTCGGACAGTGAGCAGTTCTTC	CSVEVSDSEQFF	NA	TRBV29-1	TRBJ2-1	NA	12
TGCAGTGCTGGGGGCGGTCTAGCCAAAAACATTCAGTACTTC	CSAGGGLAKNIQYF	few	TRBV20-1	TRBJ2-4	NA	14
TGTGCCAGCAGTTCCCCCGTTCGGGGACTTCGCACGCAGTATTTT	CASSSPVRGLRTQYF	few	TRBV6-5	TRBJ2-3	NA	15
TGTGCCATCAAAAGGTCTAGCGGGGACACAGATACGCAGTATTTT	CAIKRSSGDTDTQYF	NA	TRBV10-3	TRBJ2-3	TRBD2	15
TGTGCCAGCAGCTTGGGCAGGGTATACGAGCAGTACTTC	CASSLGRVYEQYF	many	TRBV7-2	TRBJ2-7	NA	13
TGTGCCAGCAGTTCATTATCGGGAGGGCCATTGAATGAGCAGTTCTTC	CASSSLSGGPLNEQFF	few	TRBV27	TRBJ2-1	TRBD2	16
TGCAGTGCTGCCCCACTCCGACAGGGAGGGATATACGAGCAGTACTTC	CSAAPLRQGGIYEQYF	few	TRBV20-1	TRBJ2-7	NA	16
TGCAGCGTAGGGGGCAGGAGCACAGATACGCAGTATTTT	CSVGGRSTDTQYF	many	TRBV29-1	TRBJ2-3	TRBD1	13
TGTGCCAGCTCACAGGCTGTTACGACTTCAGGAAACACCATATATTTT	CASSQAVTTSGNTIYF	once	TRBV18	TRBJ1-3	NA	16
TGTGCCAGCTCACCGTCGGTAGTCAGGCTAGCGCCAAACAATGAGCAGTTCTTC	CASSPSVVRLAPNNEQFF	NA	TRBV18	TRBJ2-1	NA	18
TGTGCCAGCAGTTACCCGGGACTAGCGGGAGCGTTCTTC	CASSYPGLAGAFF	many	TRBV6-2/TRBV6-3	TRBJ2-1	TRBD2	13
TGTGCCAGCAGTTTCTGGTGGGGGGACAAAAACATTCAGTACTTC	CASSFWWGDKNIQYF	NA	TRBV28	TRBJ2-4	NA	15
TGCGCCAGCAGTGAGGCCCTCGGCTCCTACGAGCAGTACTTC	CASSEALGSYEQYF	NA	TRBV10-2	TRBJ2-7	NA	14
TGTGCCAGCCGGTACGCGGCCAGGGGGGCAGATACGCAGTATTTT	CASRYAARGADTQYF	few	TRBV19	TRBJ2-3	NA	15
TGTGCCAGCAGCATTCGTAACTATGGCTACACCTTC	CASSIRNYGYTF	few	TRBV11-2	TRBJ1-2	NA	12
TGTGCCATCAGTGAAACACGGGGAGAGCAGTACTTC	CAISETRGEQYF	few	TRBV10-3	TRBJ2-7	NA	12
TGTGCCAGCAGCGTTACTAGCGGGATTTACAATGAGCAGTTCTTC	CASSVTSGIYNEQFF	few	TRBV9	TRBJ2-1	TRBD2	15
TGTGCCAGCAGCTTAGCCCCGCAGCAGCCCCAGCATTTT	CASSLAPQQPQHF	few	TRBV11-2	TRBJ1-5	NA	13
TGCGCCAGCAGCGGAGGGACAGGGGGTTATTACGAGCAGTACTTC	CASSGGTGGYYEQYF	NA	TRBV5-1	TRBJ2-7	TRBD1	15
TGTGCCAGCAGTTACGGGCTGCGGGGTGAGCAGTTCTTC	CASSYGLRGEQFF	NA	TRBV6-5	TRBJ2-1	NA	13
TGTGCCAGCACCATTCGTAGCGGGGCGGAGGATACGCAGTATTTT	CASTIRSGAEDTQYF	NA	TRBV12-3/TRBV12-4	TRBJ2-3	TRBD2	15
TGCAGCGTTGCGGACAGGGGGGAAGCTTTCTTT	CSVADRGEAFF	few	TRBV29-1	TRBJ1-1	TRBD1	11
TGTGCCAGCAGTGAATTGGGGGTCGGCTACACCTTC	CASSELGVGYTF	few	TRBV25-1	TRBJ1-2	NA	12
TGTGCCAGCAGTTTAAGGAAATCTGATCAGCCCCAGCATTTT	CASSLRKSDQPQHF	few	TRBV12-3/TRBV12-4	TRBJ1-5	NA	14
TGTGCCAGCAGCCCAGGCAGCGGAATCTACGAGCAGTACTTC	CASSPGSGIYEQYF	NA	TRBV11-2	TRBJ2-7	NA	14
TGCAGTGCTCACTCCCCAGAGGGTAACTACGAGCAGTACTTC	CSAHSPEGNYEQYF	many	TRBV20-1	TRBJ2-7	NA	14